These 10 T cell receptor beta chains were all obtained from the same sample, sequenced in a study of human T cells and chemical hapten exposure. TCRdb called the RACE reads again in MiXCR, with one record for every CDR3 protein. The sample holds roughly 200,000 distinct CDR3 sequences, 24% seen once. Stated time point: patch test 3, about 24 weeks after DPC sensitization. Sample treatment: therapeutic diphenylcyclopropenone sensitization with weekly scalp DPC. Sequences were derived from whole blood, sampled in connection with sensitization to the hapten diphenylcyclopropenone (DPC). The receptors here all came from a woman aged 40 to 50 with alopecia areata. Some clones in this sample may be carry-over from other donors' samples.

J is TRBJ2-5 and V is TRBV27; the match to TRBD2 covers 7 bases. The CDR3 has 15 amino acids. Germline CDR1 and CDR2: MNHEY and SMNVEV (reference sequence). V was pared by 1 base and J by 5 bases, with 7 bases of the junction left unmatched. CDR3 DNA: TGTGCCAGCAGTTTATATGGCGGGAGAATCGAGACCCAGTACTTC. Its translation is CASSLYGGRIETQYF.

This clonotype has just a few counts. V is TRBV7-9 and J is TRBJ1-4, with 8 bases aligning to TRBD1. Germline CDR1 is SEHNR and CDR2 is FQNEAQ (reference sequence). The CDR3 length is 17 residues. The V gene end was trimmed by 3 bases and the J gene end by 0 bases; junction bases not matched to a gene: 6. The CDR3 here is CASSFGMGQATNEKLFF. The CDR3 region has the DNA TGTGCCAGCAGCTTTGGTATGGGACAGGCAACTAATGAAAAACTGTTTTTT.

The rearrangement uses TRBV3-1 and TRBJ1-1; D is unresolved. The V gene's germline CDR1 is LGHDT and CDR2 YNNKEL (reference sequence). V was trimmed by 1 base and J by 2 bases, leaving 5 bases between them. This CDR3 has 13 amino acids. The CDR3 region has the DNA TGTGCCAGCAGCCAAGGTGCTAACACTGAAGCTTTCTTT. Translated, it gives CASSQGANTEAFF. Based on the CDR3 plus reference TRBV3-1 and TRBJ1-1, the full variable domain is DTAVSQTPKYLVTQMGNDKSIKCEQNLGHDTMYWYKQDSKKFLKIMFSYNNKELIINETVPNRFSPKSPDKAHLNLHINSLELGDSAVYFCASSQGANTEAFFGQGTRLTVV.

The CDR3 coding sequence is TGTGCCATCAGTGCTCCGACAGGGGCGCGGGGCGAGCAGTACTTC. Translating it yields CAISAPTGARGEQYF. The chain uses TRBV10-3 and TRBJ2-7, with 8 nucleotides matching TRBD1. The germline V gene encodes CDR1 ENHRY and CDR2 SYGVKD. J gave up 6 bases and V 4 bases, and 11 bases lay outside the gene matches. The CDR3 loop spans 15 amino acids.

This chain uses TRBV28 with TRBJ2-2; the D is unclear. V dropped 6 bases and J dropped 9 bases, with 8 bases sitting between them. Germline V CDR1 and CDR2: MDHEN, SYDVKM. The CDR3 runs 11 residues. For the CDR3, the DNA is TGTGCCAGCAGGCGGTACAGGGAGCTGTTTTTT. Its translation: CASRRYRELFF.

V usage is TRBV25-1 and J usage is TRBJ2-7, with no clear D. CDR1 and CDR2 from the germline V gene are MGHDK and SYGVNS. The CDR3 is made up of 13 amino acids. Trimming left V 5 bases short and J 0 bases short, with 8 bases between. CDR3 sequence reads: CASSPRSSYEQYF. The CDR3 coding sequence is TGTGCCAGCAGTCCGAGGAGCTCCTACGAGCAGTACTTC.

The chain uses TRBV7-9 and TRBJ2-1, with D tentatively TRBD2 (5 bases). The CDR3 contains 12 residues. V lost 11 bases and J lost 10, with 18 bases in between. From germline, CDR1 is SEHNR and CDR2 FQNEAQ (reference sequence). Written as DNA, the CDR3 is TGTGCCGTAGACGTGGGAGATTCGGAGCAGTTCTTC. It is translated as CAVDVGDSEQFF.

This chain joins TRBV6-1 and TRBJ2-1; 7 bases match TRBD2. The CDR3 runs to 13 residues. V gave up 7 bases and J gave up 2 bases; unmatched junction bases: 2. Germline V gene sequence: CDR1 MNHNS, CDR2 SASEGT. The CDR3: CASMGGTYNEQFF. CDR3 coding DNA: TGTGCCAGCATGGGAGGGACCTACAATGAGCAGTTCTTC.

This chain connects TRBV10-3 to TRBJ2-1; TRBD2 is a possible D gene (6 bases). The CDR3 has 14 residues. In germline, CDR1 is ENHRY, CDR2 SYGVKD. V was pared by 6 bases and J by 10 bases, with 19 bases between. The CDR3 here is CAIRAATRFGEQFF. In nucleotides, the CDR3 is TGTGCCATCAGGGCGGCGACTAGATTCGGAGAGCAGTTCTTC.

This clonotype has more than one count but fewer than ten. The chain carries TRBV7-9 and TRBJ2-2; D might be TRBD2 (6 bases). Germline CDR1 reads SEHNR; CDR2 reads FQNEAQ (reference sequence). The CDR3 covers 14 residues. The V end lost 2 bases, the J end lost 5 bases, and 9 bases lay between the germline ends. CDR3 sequence reads: CASSLPSATGELFF. In DNA form, the CDR3 reads TGTGCCAGCAGCTTACCTAGCGCGACCGGGGAGCTGTTTTTT.